One sample yielded the 29 T cell receptor beta chains listed below, sequenced in a study of cytomegalovirus exposure and HLA in healthy donors. The data were produced by immunoSEQ multiplex PCR, yet TCRdb's version contains in-frame clones alone and is incomplete. The sample has around 200,000 clones, roughly 77% seen once; the top ten hold 1% to 1.5%. Sequencing was carried out using PBMCs. The origin of the receptors is a woman aged 25-40 years in good health and CMV-seronegative.

To note about this clone: This sample includes further DNA sequences coding for the same CDR3. V usage is TRBV27 and J usage is TRBJ1-1; D call uncertain. Germline assignment: CDR1 MNHEY and CDR2 SMNVEV (reference sequence). This CDR3 contains 13 residues. V was cut by 3 bases and J by 1 base, with 6 bases left in between. For the CDR3, the DNA is TGTGCCAGCAGTTTTAGACAGAACACTGAAGCTTTCTTT. Protein sequence: CASSFRQNTEAFF.

The gene calls are TRBV29-1 and TRBJ2-7, with D tentatively TRBD1 (6 bases). This CDR3 has 13 amino acids. The germline V gene encodes CDR1 SQVTM and CDR2 ANQGSEA. Trimming cost V 5 bases and J 4 bases, with 15 bases left between them. CDR3 loop: CSVSRGSMYEQYF. Written as DNA, the CDR3 is TGCAGCGTTAGCAGGGGTTCAATGTACGAGCAGTACTTC.

The chain employs TRBV4-1 and TRBJ1-1, with D tentatively TRBD1 (5 bases). Trimming pared 6 bases from V and 0 bases from J, leaving 14 bases between. The CDR3 length is 15 residues. Germline CDR1 MGHRA, CDR2 YSYEKL. CDR3 amino acids: CASRTLSTVNTEAFF. The CDR3 DNA reads TGCGCCAGCAGGACGTTGTCGACAGTGAACACTGAAGCTTTCTTT.

This chain uses TRBV27 with TRBJ2-1, with D possibly TRBD2 on 5 matching bases. Trimming left V 10 bases short and J 10 bases short, with 11 bases between. The length of the CDR3 is 10 residues. Germline lookup yields CDR1 MNHEY and CDR2 SMNVEV (reference sequence). The CDR3 coding sequence is TGTGCCACGGTAGCGCCAGAGCAGTTCTTC. Translation: CATVAPEQFF.

The rearrangement joins TRBV6-1 to TRBJ1-3; D gene unclear. This CDR3 has 13 residues. Deletions cut 8 bases from V and 0 bases from J, with 8 bases between. Germline-derived CDR1 and CDR2 are MNHNS and SASEGT. In nucleotides, the CDR3 is TGTGCCAGCCAGCGGGTCTCTGGAAACACCATATATTTT. Its protein product is CASQRVSGNTIYF.

The J gene is TRBJ2-3, the V gene TRBV10-1, with D perhaps TRBD2 (6 bases). V gave up 6 bases and J gave up 1 base, with 8 bases separating them. CDR1 and CDR2 (germline): WNHNN, SYGVQD (reference sequence). This CDR3 has 13 residues. The CDR3 is CASRRDGTDTQYF. DNA for the CDR3: TGCGCCAGCAGGCGGGACGGCACAGATACGCAGTATTTT.

This chain links TRBV18 with TRBJ1-1; D is undetermined. This CDR3 is built from 14 residues. CDR1 is KGHSH and CDR2 is LQKENI in the germline V gene. The V end lost 7 bases, the J end lost 0 bases, and 12 bases lay between the germline ends. The CDR3 region is CASYSRGLNTEAFF. CDR3 DNA: TGTGCCAGCTACTCGCGGGGTCTGAACACTGAAGCTTTCTTT.

This rearrangement joins TRBV14 to TRBJ2-7, with D uncertain. This CDR3 has 15 residues. Between the trimmed V and J ends, which lost 0 bases and 7 bases, there was a span of 16 bases. Per the germline V gene, CDR1 is SGHDN and CDR2 is FVKESK. The CDR3 region is CASSQDRIPRREQYF. The CDR3 DNA reads TGTGCCAGCAGCCAAGATCGAATACCTCGCCGGGAGCAGTACTTC.

The CDR3 nucleotides are TGTGCCAGCAGCGGCGCCGGGACAAACTCCTACGAGCAGTACTTC. Translating gives CASSGAGTNSYEQYF. The chain joins TRBV11-2 to TRBJ2-7; tentatively, D is TRBD1 (6 bases). CDR3 length equals 15 residues. V dropped 5 bases and J dropped 0 bases, with 14 bases sitting between them. Per the germline V gene, CDR1 is SGHAT and CDR2 is FQNNGV. Supplemented by reference TRBV11-2 and TRBJ2-7, the full variable domain reads EAGVAQSPRYKIIEKRQSVAFWCNPISGHATLYWYQQILGQGPKLLIQFQNNGVVDDSQLPKDRFSAERLKGVDSTLKIQPAKLEDSAVYLCASSGAGTNSYEQYFGPGTRLTVT.

This clone has only a few counts. The chain uses TRBV25-1 and TRBJ2-5; D is unclear. The CDR3 is 12 amino acids. Germline values: CDR1 MGHDK, CDR2 SYGVNS. With 6 bases removed from V and 0 bases from J, the gap between germline ends came to 5 bases. The DNA of the CDR3 is TGTGCCAGCAGAAGAGACCAAGAGACCCAGTACTTC. Amino acids: CASRRDQETQYF.

The chain links TRBV19 to TRBJ1-2; 9 bases are shared with TRBD1. The CDR3 is made up of 14 amino acids. CDR1 is LNHDA, CDR2 SQIVND, per germline (reference sequence). Trimming at V came to 5 bases and at J to 8 bases, leaving 9 bases not matched to a gene. The CDR3 here is CASSFGNTGGGYTF. As DNA, the CDR3 is TGTGCCAGTAGTTTTGGGAACACAGGGGGCGGCTACACCTTC.

The chain recombines TRBV30 with TRBJ1-2; 10 bases fit TRBD1. The ends lost 0 bases at V and 0 bases at J; junction bases unmatched: 16. Germline CDR1 is GTSNPN and CDR2 is SVGIG (reference sequence). The CDR3 is 20 residues long. This CDR3 is CAWSVDQTPTGGRTNYGYTF. Written as DNA, the CDR3 is TGTGCCTGGAGTGTAGACCAAACTCCGACAGGGGGCCGGACTAACTATGGCTACACCTTC.

This clone was detected only a few times. The chain couples TRBV6-1 to TRBJ2-7; TRBD1 matches 7 bases. The V gene's germline CDR1 is MNHNS and CDR2 SASEGT. This CDR3 contains 15 residues. Trimming removed 6 bases from V and 2 bases from J; junction bases left unmatched: 10. The CDR3 nucleotides are TGTGCCAGCAGGGACAGGACACAGGTACCCTACGAGCAGTACTTC. This translates into CASRDRTQVPYEQYF.

This chain connects TRBV28 to TRBJ1-6, with D unresolved. The V end lost 3 bases, the J end lost 8 bases, and 17 bases lay between the germline ends. The CDR3 is made up of 16 amino acids. The germline CDR1 and CDR2 sequences are MDHEN and SYDVKM. The DNA for the CDR3 is TGTGCCAGCAGTTTCCCTCGCGGCCCGGCAGATTCACCCCTCCACTTT. Its translation is CASSFPRGPADSPLHF. The full variable domain, rest sourced from reference TRBV28 and TRBJ1-6, is DVKVTQSSRYLVKRTGEKVFLECVQDMDHENMFWYRQDPGLGLRLIYFSYDVKMKEKGDIPEGYSVSREKKERFSLILESASTNQTSMYLCASSFPRGPADSPLHFGNGTRLTVT.

This clone is a singleton in its sample. The V and J genes are TRBV5-6 and TRBJ1-2, with TRBD1 matching 9 bases. This CDR3 is built from 14 residues. Germline trimming cut 0 bases from V and 8 bases from J; bases unmatched to any gene: 5. Germline CDR1 and CDR2: SGHDT and YYEEEE. The CDR3 protein is CASSLVGGQGGYTF. The CDR3 region has the DNA TGTGCCAGCAGCTTGGTTGGGGGACAGGGAGGCTACACCTTC.

This clone has more than one count but fewer than ten. For the CDR3, the DNA is TGCGCCAGCAGCCAGCCCCCTCCGGGACAGTATAGCAATCAGCCCCAGCATTTT. It codes for CASSQPPPGQYSNQPQHF. The chain joins TRBV4-1 to TRBJ1-5, with 7 bases that match TRBD1. CDR1 MGHRA and CDR2 YSYEKL come from the germline V gene. With V trimmed by 3 bases and J by 0 bases, 11 bases remained unmatched. The CDR3 has 18 amino acids.

The chain has TRBV18 and TRBJ2-3; D is uncertain. V lost 4 bases and J 6 bases, leaving 11 bases between the germline ends. CDR1 is KGHSH, CDR2 LQKENI, per germline. There are 13 residues in the CDR3. The CDR3 nucleotides read TGTGCCAGCTCACAAGGAGAGGCTGATACGCAGTATTTT. This encodes CASSQGEADTQYF. The variable domain in full, completed from reference TRBV18 and TRBJ2-3, reads NAGVMQNPRHLVRRRGQEARLRCSPMKGHSHVYWYRQLPEEGLKFMVYLQKENIIDESGMPKERFSAEFPKEGPSILRIQQVVRGDSAAYFCASSQGEADTQYFGPGTRLTVL.

The chain couples TRBV7-6 to TRBJ1-1, with TRBD1 matching over 11 bases. The CDR3 sequence is 15 residues long. Germline CDR1 is SGHVS and CDR2 is FNYEAQ. V trimming: 9 bases; J trimming: 0 bases; junction bases outside the gene matches: 6. The DNA of the CDR3 is TGTGCCAGTACGGACAGGGGGCTACTGAACACTGAAGCTTTCTTT. Translation gives CASTDRGLLNTEAFF.

This chain connects TRBV10-2 to TRBJ1-6; TRBD1 might be the D (5 bases). Germline lookup yields CDR1 WSHSY and CDR2 SAAADI. CDR3 length equals 12 residues. V shed 5 bases and J shed 8 bases, with 7 bases lying between them. The CDR3 DNA reads as TGCGCCAGCAGTTTACAGGATTCACCCCTCCACTTT. Amino acid sequence: CASSLQDSPLHF.

V and J are TRBV2 and TRBJ2-7, with 10 bases that match TRBD1. Germline-derived CDR1 and CDR2 are SNHLY and FYNNEI. Germline trimming cut 10 bases from V and 5 bases from J; bases unmatched to any gene: 8. The CDR3 runs to 13 residues. CDR3 nucleotides: TGTGCCAATCCGGGACAGGGGAGCCACGAGCAGTACTTC. Translated, it gives CANPGQGSHEQYF. Together with reference TRBV2 and TRBJ2-7, the CDR3 gives the full variable domain: EPEVTQTPSHQVTQMGQEVILRCVPISNHLYFYWYRQILGQKVEFLVSFYNNEISEKSEIFDDQFSVERPDGSNFTLKIRSTKLEDSAMYFCANPGQGSHEQYFGPGTRLTVT.

The V gene is TRBV29-1, the J gene TRBJ1-1; TRBD1 is a possible D gene (6 bases). CDR1 is SQVTM and CDR2 is ANQGSEA in the germline V gene. This CDR3 comprises 13 residues. V was trimmed by 8 bases and J by 0 bases, leaving 13 bases between them. The CDR3 nucleotides are TGCAGCCACGGGGGGACACTGAACACTGAAGCTTTCTTT. It yields the protein CSHGGTLNTEAFF.

This clone was observed a handful of times. This chain links TRBV7-2 with TRBJ1-2; no definite D call. Germline V gene lookup returns CDR1 SGHTA and CDR2 FQGNSA. The CDR3 consists of 11 residues. V shed 5 bases and J shed 4 bases, with 5 bases lying between them. CDR3: CASSPSYGYTF. In DNA, the CDR3 is TGTGCCAGCAGCCCCTCCTATGGCTACACCTTC.

This chain uses TRBV2 with TRBJ2-1; TRBD1 is a possible D gene (5 bases). Germline loops: CDR1 SNHLY, CDR2 FYNNEI. The V end was cut by 8 bases, the J end by 5 bases, with 16 bases between. The CDR3 extends over 14 amino acids. The CDR3 sequence is CASEGEPRNNEQFF. CDR3 sequence (DNA): TGTGCCAGCGAAGGGGAACCTAGAAACAATGAGCAGTTCTTC.

This chain links TRBV25-1 with TRBJ2-7; D is undetermined. The CDR3 covers 11 residues. Germline V CDR1 and CDR2: MGHDK, SYGVNS. V was shortened by 1 base and J by 5 bases, with 3 bases between the two germline ends. In DNA form, the CDR3 reads TGTGCCAGCAGTGAATTCGACGAGCAGTACTTC. Its translation is CASSEFDEQYF.

The count of this clone is one. The chain recombines TRBV28 with TRBJ1-2, with TRBD1 identical over 8 bases. Germline CDR1 is MDHEN and CDR2 is SYDVKM. The CDR3 loop spans 16 amino acids. The V gene end was trimmed by 3 bases and the J gene end by 1 base; junction bases not matched to a gene: 7. CDR3: CASSFAGGAGNYGYTF. CDR3 DNA sequence: TGTGCCAGCAGTTTTGCAGGGGGCGCGGGTAACTATGGCTACACCTTC.

This chain uses TRBV20-1 with TRBJ2-3; the match to TRBD1 covers 9 bases. Trimming cost V 7 bases and J 4 bases; bases outside gene matches: 0. This CDR3 has 11 residues. Germline-derived CDR1 and CDR2 are DFQATT and SNEGSKA (reference sequence). The CDR3, as DNA: TGCAGTGGACAGGGGGCAGATACGCAGTATTTT. Translating it yields CSGQGADTQYF.

The chain employs TRBV7-2 and TRBJ1-5; D not resolved. This CDR3 is 12 amino acids long. V was cut by 2 bases and J by 15 bases, with 14 bases left in between. Looked up from germline, CDR1 is SGHTA and CDR2 is FQGNSA. The CDR3 DNA is TGTGCCAGCAGCTTATACGGCAGCGCGGCGCATTTT. This encodes CASSLYGSAAHF.

The V gene is TRBV7-9, the J gene TRBJ1-6, with TRBD1 matching over 12 bases. V trimming: 5 bases; J trimming: 11 bases; junction bases outside the gene matches: 19. The CDR3 consists of 19 residues. Germline CDR1 SEHNR, CDR2 FQNEAQ (reference sequence). CDR3 DNA sequence: TGTGCCAGCAGCCCCTCCGGGACAGGGGGCTCCGGGCCCAAGACACCCCTCCACTTT. This gives the protein CASSPSGTGGSGPKTPLHF.

The chain combines TRBV12-5 with TRBJ2-5; 7 bases align to TRBD2. Germline loops: CDR1 LGHNT, CDR2 FRNRAP. Trimming took 6 bases from V and 2 from J; bases not matched to a gene: 6. The CDR3 spans 14 residues. The CDR3 loop is CASGPTSVQETQYF. Here the CDR3 DNA reads TGTGCTAGTGGGCCCACTAGCGTACAAGAGACCCAGTACTTC.